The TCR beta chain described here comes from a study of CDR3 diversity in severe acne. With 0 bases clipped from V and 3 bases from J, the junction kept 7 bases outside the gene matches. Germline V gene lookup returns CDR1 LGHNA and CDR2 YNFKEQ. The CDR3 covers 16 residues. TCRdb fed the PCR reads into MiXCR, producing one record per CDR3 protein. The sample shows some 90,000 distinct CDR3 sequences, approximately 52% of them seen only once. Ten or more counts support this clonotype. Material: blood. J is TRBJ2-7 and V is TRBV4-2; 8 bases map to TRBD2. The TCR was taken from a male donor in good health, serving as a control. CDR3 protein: CASSQEEETSVYEQYF. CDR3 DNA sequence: TGTGCCAGCAGCCAAGAGGAGGAGACTAGCGTCTACGAGCAGTACTTC.